This T cell receptor beta chain was identified in a study of T cell clones after liver transplantation. Looking at the study overall: TCRbeta sequencing after a pre-transplant mixed lymphocyte reaction identified graft-donor-reactive clones, later tracked in post-transplant blood. Apart from a few HCV-positive recipients, transplants were for non-autoimmune, non-viral reasons. General study points: Graft donor-reactive T cells may have migrated into the graft rather than being deleted.

The assay was immunoSEQ multiplex PCR, and TCRdb's table has in-frame clones only and misses some. Of around 110,000 clones listed, less than 95% were seen once; the top ten hold around 0.86%. Of note for this clone: The target antigen is unknown.

The CDR3 totals 16 residues. V dropped 2 bases and J dropped 0 bases, with 14 bases sitting between them. This TCR was sampled from a human patient who received a liver transplant. Some T cells may have originated in the graft donor. The sequencing used CD4+ T cells from blood, collected 12 months after liver transplant. The chain couples TRBV6-7 to TRBJ2-7; weak D call: TRBD2 (5 bases). TRBV6-7 is identified as an open reading frame with a role that is uncertain. The CDR3, as DNA: TGTGCCAGCAGTTACACAACGGAAACTAGCTCCTACGAGCAGTACTTC. This translates into CASSYTTETSSYEQYF.